This paragraph covers one T cell receptor (beta chain) sequence. This specimen belongs to a study of control samples from healthy donors and cancer patients. Unmatched junction bases numbered 7, after V lost 3 bases and J lost 5 bases. Germline loops: CDR1 DFQATT, CDR2 SNEGSKA (reference sequence). The CDR3 covers 15 residues. Produced via immunoSEQ multiplex PCR; TCRdb's table is partial and in-frame only. The table shows roughly 40,000 clones, with 83% occurring only once. The chain carries TRBV20-1 and TRBJ2-1, with 10 bases aligning to TRBD2. Sequencing was carried out using blood. This sequence was found in a man in his fifties or sixties in good health. The CDR3 nucleotides are TGCAGTGCTAGTTCTACAGCGGGGGGGGACAATGAGCAGTTCTTC. It encodes CSASSTAGGDNEQFF.